Listed below are T cell receptor beta chains from one sample, sequenced in a study of lymphopenia after photon versus proton radiotherapy. Data came from immunoSEQ multiplex PCR; TCRdb stores just in-frame clones and leaves some out. The sample contains over 50,000 clones, around 87% of which appear only once. The specimen comprised peripheral blood, sampled from a patient treated with photon-based radiotherapy. The source of these receptors is a man aged 40-49 years with gastric cancer. The CDR3 runs from the conserved cysteine through the conserved F or W. Each record gives: D gene, V gene, CDR3 length, clone size, J gene, CDR3 DNA, CDR3 protein. The D gene is left open where the match is weak. The size of a clone is reported for some rows only, either as once, few or many, or as a class for expanded clones.

>.|TRBV7-3|13|.|TRBJ2-1
TGTGCCAGCAGTTCTAGTCGGGGGAATGAGCAGTTCTTC
CASSSSRGNEQFF
>TRBD1|TRBV6-1|14|.|TRBJ1-1
TGTGCCAGCAACTCAGGGGGCATCCTTCCTGAAGCTTTCTTT
CASNSGGILPEAFF
>TRBD2|TRBV27|14|.|TRBJ2-5
TGTGCCAGCAGTTCGGGACTAGCGGGGGGTAACCAGTACTTC
CASSSGLAGGNQYF
>TRBD1|TRBV5-1|14|.|TRBJ2-5
TGCGCCAGCGCTCCGACAGGGGGGGTGGAGACCCAGTACTTC
CASAPTGGVETQYF
>.|TRBV5-1|15|.|TRBJ1-2
TGCGCCAGCAGCTTGGCGGGGGTAATGGACTATGGCTACACCTTC
CASSLAGVMDYGYTF
>.|TRBV30|12|.|TRBJ2-7
TGTGCCTGGAGTAGGGGCTCCTACGAGCAGTACTTC
CAWSRGSYEQYF
>TRBD1|TRBV2|14|.|TRBJ1-2
TGTGCCAGCAGCCAGGGACAGGGGGCGGATGGCTACACCTTC
CASSQGQGADGYTF
>TRBD1|TRBV6-5|16|.|TRBJ1-6
TGTGCCAGCAGTTCTACCACCGGGACAGACAATTCACCCCTCCACTTT
CASSSTTGTDNSPLHF
>.|TRBV6-1|15|.|TRBJ2-7
TGTGCCAGCAGTGCAAAGGGGGGGAGCTCCTACGAGCAGTACTTC
CASSAKGGSSYEQYF
>.|TRBV6-1|13|.|TRBJ2-5
TGTGCCAGCAGTTTCTACCATCAAGAGACCCAGTACTTC
CASSFYHQETQYF
>.|TRBV7-2|15|few|TRBJ1-3
TGTGCCAGCAGCCCTATGGGGAGCTCTGGAAACACCATATATTTT
CASSPMGSSGNTIYF
>TRBD1|TRBV5-6|15|few|TRBJ1-2
TGTGCCAGCATCGAATCCAGGGGGAACTTTTATGGCTACACCTTC
CASIESRGNFYGYTF
>.|TRBV9|13|.|TRBJ1-4
TGTGCCAGCAGCGTAACCCCAGGGGAAAAACTGTTTTTT
CASSVTPGEKLFF
>TRBD1|TRBV5-6|13|.|TRBJ2-5
TGTGCCAGCAGCTTGTTACAGGGGGAGACCCAGTACTTC
CASSLLQGETQYF
>.|TRBV2|15|.|TRBJ2-4
TGTGCCAGCAGTGAATTCGGGTTCCCCAAAAACATTCAGTACTTC
CASSEFGFPKNIQYF
>.|TRBV18|13|once|TRBJ1-1
TGTGCCAGCTCACCCCAGGGCCTAAGGGAAGCTTTCTTT
CASSPQGLREAFF
>.|TRBV10-2|13|.|TRBJ2-1
TGCGCCAGCAGTGCACAGGGACGAAATGAGCAGTTCTTC
CASSAQGRNEQFF
>.|TRBV7-9|13|.|TRBJ1-6
TGTGCCAGCAGCCGCCTTTTCCATTCACCCCTCCACTTT
CASSRLFHSPLHF
>.|TRBV6-1|14|.|TRBJ1-2
TGTGCCAGCAGTGAAGCAGAGCCGCGATATGGCTACACCTTC
CASSEAEPRYGYTF
>.|TRBV5-1|13|.|TRBJ2-2
TGCGCCAGCAGGCCGGAAGGTGCCGGGGAGCTGTTTTTT
CASRPEGAGELFF
>.|TRBV6-6|15|.|TRBJ1-1
TGTGCCAGCAGTTCAGGGCAAACCATGAACACTGAAGCTTTCTTT
CASSSGQTMNTEAFF
>.|TRBV25-1|14|.|TRBJ1-5
TGTGCCAGCAGTGACGGGGTAATAAATCAGCCCCAGCATTTT
CASSDGVINQPQHF
>TRBD1|TRBV9|16|.|TRBJ2-2
TGTGCCAGCAGCGCCCCGGGACAGGGGGGGACCGGGGAGCTGTTTTTT
CASSAPGQGGTGELFF
>TRBD2|TRBV4-3|17|.|TRBJ2-5
TGCGCCAGCAGCCAAGGACTAGCGGGGGGGTTACAAGAGACCCAGTACTTC
CASSQGLAGGLQETQYF
>TRBD1|TRBV29-1|11|.|TRBJ1-1
TGCAGCGTTGGGGGGGACAGGGAAGCTTTCTTT
CSVGGDREAFF
>.|TRBV11-1|14|.|TRBJ1-6
TGTGCCAGCAGCCTAACAGGTTTGAATTCACCCCTCCACTTT
CASSLTGLNSPLHF
>TRBD1|TRBV6-1|15|once|TRBJ1-1
TGTGCCAGCACGGAAGGGGGCGCGGGGAACACTGAAGCTTTCTTT
CASTEGGAGNTEAFF
>.|TRBV9|12|.|TRBJ1-2
TGTGCCAGCAGCGCAGGGGTTGCTGGCTACACCTTC
CASSAGVAGYTF
>TRBD1|TRBV6-1|13|.|TRBJ2-5
TGTGCCAGCAGTGTACACAGGGGAGAGACCCAGTACTTC
CASSVHRGETQYF
>TRBD2|TRBV5-1|17|once|TRBJ2-3
TGCGCCAGCAGCCCTGGACTAGCGGGGGGGATCACAGATACGCAGTATTTT
CASSPGLAGGITDTQYF
>.|TRBV7-3|12|.|TRBJ1-5
TGTGCCAGCAGCTTATTGGGGCAGCCCCAGCATTTT
CASSLLGQPQHF
>TRBD2|TRBV9|17|.|TRBJ2-4
TGTGCCAGCAGCCCCTCCGGGGGGGGTATAGCCAAAAACATTCAGTACTTC
CASSPSGGGIAKNIQYF
>.|TRBV4-3|16|.|TRBJ2-3
TGCGCCAGCAGCCAAGAATGGCGGGGGCCGGCAGATACGCAGTATTTT
CASSQEWRGPADTQYF
>.|TRBV5-1|16|.|TRBJ2-1
TGCGCCAGCAGCTCGGAGACTGGAAGCTCCTACAATGAGCAGTTCTTC
CASSSETGSSYNEQFF
>TRBD2|TRBV4-3|16|.|TRBJ2-7
TGCGCCAGCAGCCAAGACCCTAGCGGAATCGCCTACGAGCAGTACTTC
CASSQDPSGIAYEQYF
>.|TRBV2|14|.|TRBJ2-2
TGTGCCAGCAAGGCGGCAGGGAACACCGGGGAGCTGTTTTTT
CASKAAGNTGELFF
>.|TRBV6-6|13|few|TRBJ1-5
TGTGCCAGCAGTCCGGACAGCAATCAGCCCCAGCATTTT
CASSPDSNQPQHF
>.|TRBV10-3|12|.|TRBJ1-4
TGTGCCATCAGTCAACAGGATGAAAAACTGTTTTTT
CAISQQDEKLFF
>.|TRBV2|13|.|TRBJ1-6
TGTGCCAGCGGAGCAGGCTTTAATTCACCCCTCCACTTT
CASGAGFNSPLHF
>TRBD1|TRBV19|14|.|TRBJ1-1
TGTGCCAGTAGTTGGGACAGGCAGGCCACTGAAGCTTTCTTT
CASSWDRQATEAFF
>TRBD1|TRBV5-1|15|.|TRBJ1-5
TGCGCCAGCAGCTGGGGGGACAGAAGTAATCAGCCCCAGCATTTT
CASSWGDRSNQPQHF
>.|TRBV30|15|.|TRBJ1-6
TGTGCCTGGAGTGGGGGACGGGCGAACAATTCACCCCTCCACTTT
CAWSGGRANNSPLHF
>.|TRBV4-1|14|.|TRBJ1-4
TGCGCCAGCAGCCCCGGGGACGGGGATGAAAAACTGTTTTTT
CASSPGDGDEKLFF
>TRBD1|TRBV7-2|15|.|TRBJ1-2
TGTGCCAGCAGCTTAGCACCAGGACAGGGGTTTGGCTACACCTTC
CASSLAPGQGFGYTF
>TRBD1|TRBV27|15|.|TRBJ2-2
TGTGCCAGCAGTACTTGGACAGGGGGTGTGGGGGAGCTGTTTTTT
CASSTWTGGVGELFF
>TRBD1|TRBV7-2|14|.|TRBJ2-7
TGTGCCAGCAGCTCGACAGGGCGCTCCGGCGAGCAGTACTTC
CASSSTGRSGEQYF
>.|TRBV5-1|13|.|TRBJ2-7
TGCGCCAGCAGCACCCCTCTAACCTACGAGCAGTACTTC
CASSTPLTYEQYF
>.|TRBV4-3|15|few|TRBJ1-2
TGCGCCAGCAGCCAAGGCGTCACTCTGAACGTTGGCTACACCTTC
CASSQGVTLNVGYTF
>TRBD1|TRBV10-3|15|.|TRBJ1-1
TGTGCCATCAGTGTTGGGACAGGGGCGAACACTGAAGCTTTCTTT
CAISVGTGANTEAFF
>.|TRBV29-1|12|.|TRBJ2-7
TGCAGCGTTGAGGGGGCGGGGTACGAGCAGTACTTC
CSVEGAGYEQYF
>.|TRBV13|15|.|TRBJ2-2
TGTGCCAGCAGCTTAGGGGGGCGGTATGCCGGGGAGCTGTTTTTT
CASSLGGRYAGELFF
>TRBD1|TRBV23-1|18|.|TRBJ1-6
TGCGCCAGCAGTCAATCGCCCCGGGACAGGGTAAGGTCTTCACCCCTCCACTTT
CASSQSPRDRVRSSPLHF
>.|TRBV7-9|13|.|TRBJ1-1
TGTGCCAGCAGCGGACAACTGAACACTGAAGCTTTCTTT
CASSGQLNTEAFF
>TRBD1|TRBV6-1|17|.|TRBJ2-6
TGTGCCAGCAGGGAACAGGGGGCCGGCTCTGGGGCCAACGTCCTGACTTTC
CASREQGAGSGANVLTF
>TRBD1|TRBV5-1|17|few|TRBJ1-5
TGCGCCAGCAGCTTAGACAGGGGGGGTAAGGCCAATCAGCCCCAGCATTTT
CASSLDRGGKANQPQHF
>.|TRBV7-9|17|.|TRBJ2-2
TGTGCCAGCAGTCCCAACCTAGGGCGCGGTCGCTCCGGGGAGCTGTTTTTT
CASSPNLGRGRSGELFF
>.|TRBV29-1|15|once|TRBJ1-2
TGCAGCGCCCGAGGGTCAGGGTTAAGAATCGACGGCTACACCTTC
CSARGSGLRIDGYTF